The TCR beta chain under discussion was sequenced for a study of blood T cell repertoires in COVID-19. Sequenced by immunoSEQ multiplex PCR; TCRdb stores in-frame clones only, minus some. This table has 390,000 or so clones, 80% to 90% appearing once. The length of the CDR3 is 19 residues. The V end lost 2 bases, the J end lost 0 bases, and 17 bases lay between the germline ends. Germline CDR1 KGHSH, CDR2 LQKENI. This clone occurred once. Sequences were obtained from PBMCs or T cells enriched from blood (not recorded which). The receptor comes from a young man who had recovered from COVID-19. The chain couples TRBV18 to TRBJ1-6, with a possible D match to TRBD1 (5 bases). CDR3 DNA: TGTGCCAGCTCACCAAACCTAGTCGGGGACTTCTCCTATAATTCACCCCTCCACTTT. It codes for CASSPNLVGDFSYNSPLHF.